This section outlines one T cell receptor beta chain sequence together with its context. The data belong to a study of control samples from healthy donors and cancer patients. Germline-derived CDR1 and CDR2 are KGHSY and FQNENV. V was pared by 4 bases and J by 7 bases, with 12 bases of the junction left unmatched. This CDR3 comprises 17 residues. Using immunoSEQ multiplex PCR, the repertoire was profiled, and TCRdb retains in-frame clones only, with some absent. The sample has 170,000 or so clones, approximately 94% seen once. The chain employs TRBV16 and TRBJ2-1, with 11 bases identical to TRBD2. The sequenced sample was blood. The clonotype originates from a woman aged 18 to 35 in good health. CDR3 region: CASSRGRTSGLRNEQFF. Here the CDR3 DNA reads TGTGCCAGCAGCCGAGGGAGGACTAGCGGGCTAAGGAATGAGCAGTTCTTC.